Below are 13 T cell receptor beta chains sequenced from a single sample in a study of T-cell memory formation after mild COVID-19 (dated by TCRdb to about 2021). Libraries were made using 5' RACE. The run used an Illumina NovaSeq 6000. TCRdb took the public reads, trimmed them with fastp at Q25, ran MiXCR for clone calling and kept in-frame beta chains. Rows with a matching CDR3 protein are joined into one entry that keeps the most common DNA and genes. For this sample the table gives 470,000 or so distinct CDR3 sequences, of which 15% to 25% were detected only once. Roughly 8% of the sample is held by the ten biggest clonotypes. Sequencing was carried out using PBMCs or a T cell subset sorted from them (not recorded which). Receptor source: an adult woman who had mild COVID-19 (a few samples of this study predate the infection). The sample titles of this study are shuffled in the database, so cell type and time point are left out; the donor was told from shared clones.

This clonotype was recorded many times. This sequence joins TRBV7-9 and TRBJ2-1; the D call may be TRBD1 or TRBD2 (5 bases each). Germline V lookup: CDR1 SEHNR, CDR2 FQNEAQ (reference sequence). Trimming pared 2 bases from V and 9 bases from J, leaving 14 bases between. The length of the CDR3 is 14 residues. CDR3 bases: TGTGCCAGCAGCTTATCTACCGGGACCCCTGAGCAGTTCTTC. Residues: CASSLSTGTPEQFF. The full variable domain, its missing parts supplied by reference TRBV7-9 and TRBJ2-1, is DTGVSQNPRHKITKRGQNVTFRCDPISEHNRLYWYRQTLGQGPEFLTYFQNEAQLEKSRLLSDRFSAERPKGSFSTLEIQRTEQGDSAMYLCASSLSTGTPEQFFGPGTRLTVL.

This chain links TRBV19 with TRBJ1-5; D unclear. Trimming removed 1 base from V and 3 bases from J, with 10 bases in between. The length of the CDR3 is 15 residues. Germline CDR1 and CDR2: LNHDA and SQIVND (reference sequence). The CDR3 DNA follows: TGTGCCAGTAGTATAGGTTTTTCCAACAATCAGCCCCAGCATTTT. This translates into CASSIGFSNNQPQHF.

This clonotype showed up just a few times. J is TRBJ2-1 and V is TRBV7-8; D is unresolved. Germline V gives CDR1 SGHVS, CDR2 FQNEAQ. With 1 base removed from V and 5 bases from J, the gap between germline ends came to 6 bases. CDR3 length: 13 amino acids. CDR3 residues: CASSLDSNNEQFF. CDR3 coding DNA: TGTGCCAGCAGCTTAGATTCGAACAATGAGCAGTTCTTC.

This sequence joins TRBV7-9 and TRBJ1-3; 9 bases line up with TRBD1. Unmatched junction bases numbered 1, after V lost 6 bases and J lost 1 base. Germline-derived CDR1 and CDR2 are SEHNR and FQNEAQ (reference sequence). This CDR3 contains 14 residues. The DNA of the CDR3 is TGTGCCAGCAGACAGGGGGCTTCTGGAAACACCATATATTTT. As protein: CASRQGASGNTIYF.

This chain connects TRBV18 to TRBJ1-5; possible D gene TRBD1, 5 bases. The CDR3 runs to 16 residues. The V gene's germline CDR1 is KGHSH and CDR2 LQKENI. V was clipped by 1 base and J by 2 bases, with 12 bases between them. DNA of the CDR3: TGTGCCAGCTCACCACTCCCGGGGGGTGGCAATCAGCCCCAGCATTTT. Translation gives CASSPLPGGGNQPQHF.

The chain links TRBV3-1 to TRBJ2-1; 12 nucleotides line up with TRBD2. Germline trimming cut 3 bases from V and 4 bases from J; bases unmatched to any gene: 1. The CDR3 consists of 15 residues. Germline V gene lookup returns CDR1 LGHDT and CDR2 YNNKEL (reference sequence). This CDR3 is CASSHTSGGYNEQFF. CDR3 nucleotide sequence: TGTGCCAGCAGCCATACTAGCGGGGGGTACAATGAGCAGTTCTTC.

This clonotype has more than one count but fewer than ten. V gene TRBV29-1 combines with J gene TRBJ1-2; tentative D call: TRBD1 (6 bases). Germline CDR1 reads SQVTM; CDR2 reads ANQGSEA. The CDR3 has 12 amino acids. V lost 4 bases to trimming and J lost 7 bases, with 13 bases between them. The CDR3 region has the DNA TGCAGCGTTGCAGGGGTCCGTAGTGGCTACACCTTC. Translating gives CSVAGVRSGYTF. The full variable domain, its missing parts supplied by reference TRBV29-1 and TRBJ1-2, is SAVISQKPSRDICQRGTSLTIQCQVDSQVTMMFWYRQQPGQSLTLIATANQGSEATYESGFVIDKFPISRPNLTFSTLTVSNMSPEDSSIYLCSVAGVRSGYTFGSGTRLTVV.

This chain uses TRBV7-3 with TRBJ1-2, with D perhaps TRBD1 (6 bases). The CDR3 length is 15 residues. Trimming pared 5 bases from V and 4 bases from J, leaving 17 bases between. The V gene's germline CDR1 is SGHTA and CDR2 FQGTGA. CDR3: CASSQLRGPVYGYTF. DNA for the CDR3: TGTGCCAGCAGCCAGCTCAGGGGCCCTGTCTATGGCTACACCTTC. Supplemented by reference TRBV7-3 and TRBJ1-2, the full variable domain reads GAGVSQTPSNKVTEKGKYVELRCDPISGHTALYWYRQSLGQGPEFLIYFQGTGAADDSGLPNDRFFAVRPEGSVSTLKIQRTERGDSAVYLCASSQLRGPVYGYTFGSGTRLTVV.

The V gene is TRBV15, the J gene TRBJ2-3; D remains ambiguous. The CDR3 contains 13 residues. Trimming took off 4 bases at V and 0 bases at J, with 5 bases between the two ends. Per the germline V gene, CDR1 is LNHNV and CDR2 is YYDKDF (reference sequence). The CDR3 region has the DNA TGTGCCACCAGCATGGGGAGCACAGATACGCAGTATTTT. This codes for CATSMGSTDTQYF.

There are a few counts of this clonotype. The rearrangement uses TRBV27 and TRBJ1-1; no firm D call. Trimming stripped 0 bases from V and 1 base from J, with 6 bases between. Germline lookup yields CDR1 MNHEY and CDR2 SMNVEV (reference sequence). The CDR3 contains 14 residues. In DNA form, the CDR3 reads TGTGCCAGCAGTTTATCTATCGAGAACACTGAAGCTTTCTTT. It is translated as CASSLSIENTEAFF.

The table lists this clonotype with a few counts. The chain is built from TRBV2 and TRBJ2-7, with 7 positions matching TRBD1. J was trimmed by 4 bases and V by 6 bases; bases with no gene match: 6. Germline V gene data show CDR1 as SNHLY and CDR2 as FYNNEI. The length of the CDR3 is 13 residues. DNA for the CDR3: TGTGCCAGCAGCATGACAGGGTTATACGAGCAGTACTTC. It is translated as CASSMTGLYEQYF.

The sample holds a few counts of this clonotype. This chain uses TRBV12-3 or TRBV12-4 with TRBJ2-6, with a tentative D call TRBD2 (5 bases). The CDR3 runs to 14 residues. The V gene lost 9 bases and the J gene lost 0 bases, with 9 bases spanning the gap. The chain's CDR3 is CASGLSSGANVLTF. CDR3 DNA: TGTGCCAGTGGACTTAGCTCTGGGGCCAACGTCCTGACTTTC.

The genes are TRBV21-1 and TRBJ2-7; the D call TRBD1 from the table was never checked on the DNA. TRBV21-1 is a known pseudogene. This CDR3 contains 14 residues. The CDR3 region is CASRQGQGANEQYF. The CDR3 DNA is TGTGCCAGCAGACAGGGACAGGGGGCAAACGAGCAGTACTTC.